Each of the 9 T cell receptor beta chains below was sequenced from the same sample in a study of CD8 T cells in ankylosing spondylitis. Study observations and caveats: A TCR beta motif of 8 or 9 highly homologous variants appeared characteristic of ankylosing spondylitis blood.

MiXCR, run by TCRdb on the 5' RACE reads, gives a single entry per CDR3 protein. The sample has approximately 300,000 distinct CDR3 sequences; roughly 8% are singletons. For these receptors, no antigen is known. Sequencing was done on a sample of blood, either unsorted or a sorted T cell fraction (not recorded which). The receptors were sampled from a male donor with ankylosing spondylitis.

This clonotype appeared a few times. The chain joins TRBV11-1 to TRBJ2-1; 10 bases match TRBD2. This CDR3 is built from 13 residues. The J segment lost 10 bases and the V segment lost 5 bases, leaving 5 bases of the junction unmatched. Germline V CDR1 and CDR2: SGHAT, FQDESV (reference sequence). In DNA form, the CDR3 reads TGTGCCAGCAGCATATCGGGACTAGCGGAGCAGTTCTTC. Translation gives CASSISGLAEQFF.

Many counts were recorded for this clonotype. This rearrangement joins TRBV28 to TRBJ1-2; a possible D gene is TRBD1 (5 bases). Deletions cut 7 bases from V and 8 bases from J, with 20 bases between. CDR1 is MDHEN and CDR2 is SYDVKM in the germline V gene. This CDR3 region has 14 residues. DNA for the CDR3: TGTGCCAGCACCTTTGGGACCGACGCGGGGGGCTACACCTTC. It specifies CASTFGTDAGGYTF.

The chain recombines TRBV18 with TRBJ1-4, with D possibly TRBD1 on 5 matching bases. The CDR3 extends over 16 amino acids. Deletions cut 3 bases from V and 0 bases from J, with 11 bases between. Per the germline V gene, CDR1 is KGHSH and CDR2 is LQKENI. Here the CDR3 DNA reads TGTGCCAGCTCACCGGTTGGGGGATCAACTAATGAAAAACTGTTTTTT. As protein: CASSPVGGSTNEKLFF.

This clonotype appeared a few times. The rearrangement links TRBV14 to TRBJ2-1; D unclear. Germline CDR1 and CDR2: SGHDN and FVKESK. CDR3 length: 17 residues. Trimming took 0 bases from V and 0 from J, leaving 12 bases between them. CDR3 coding DNA: TGTGCCAGCAGCCAAGATGTGGCAGCGAGCTCCTACAATGAGCAGTTCTTC. It yields the protein CASSQDVAASSYNEQFF.

The chain carries TRBV29-1 and TRBJ2-1; 7 bases are shared with TRBD1. CDR3 length: 12 residues. The germline CDR1 and CDR2 sequences are SQVTM and ANQGSEA. Losses at the gene ends were 7 bases for V and 5 bases for J; bases not matched to a gene: 5. The CDR3 protein is CSGQGPHNEQFF. The DNA of the CDR3 is TGCAGCGGACAGGGACCTCACAATGAGCAGTTCTTC.

The J gene is TRBJ2-5, the V gene TRBV20-1; 7 bases agree with TRBD2. V was clipped by 0 bases and J by 7 bases; unmatched bases: 11. There are 15 residues in the CDR3. CDR1 and CDR2 from the germline V gene are DFQATT and SNEGSKA (reference sequence). In nucleotides, the CDR3 is TGCAGTGCTAGAGAGGGAGGACTAGTAGTCGGGACCCAGTACTTC. Its protein is CSAREGGLVVGTQYF.

This clonotype was observed at least ten times. The rearrangement uses TRBV20-1 and TRBJ1-1; weak D call: TRBD1 (5 bases). The CDR3 spans 10 residues. The germline gives CDR1 DFQATT, CDR2 SNEGSKA (reference sequence). Trimming removed 4 bases from V and 7 bases from J, with 7 bases in between. The CDR3 loop is CSATGLEAFF. The CDR3 bases are TGCAGTGCTACAGGGCTTGAAGCTTTCTTT.

This chain uses TRBV12-3 or TRBV12-4 with TRBJ1-4; no reliable D call. The CDR3 spans 14 residues. The V and J ends lost 7 bases and 7 bases respectively, with 16 bases between them. CDR3: CASMRGGYGEKLFF. The DNA for the CDR3 is TGTGCCAGCATGCGGGGAGGTTACGGTGAAAAACTGTTTTTT.

In its sample, this clonotype was seen a few times. At one end, the junction sequence differs from germline, possibly due to a read error. The genes are TRBV9 and TRBJ2-1; D perhaps matches TRBD2 (6 bases). The CDR3 consists of 10 residues. CDR1 and CDR2 from the germline V gene are SGDLS and YYNGEE. The chain's CDR3 is CASSGGTPVF. In DNA form, the CDR3 reads TGTGCCAGCAGCGGCGGGACTCCGGTCTTC.